One T cell receptor beta chain is described in this entry. Random hexamers were used to reverse transcribe the RNA input (about 0.45 to 1 ug). immunoSEQ multiplex PCR amplified TCR beta CDR3 across 54 Vbeta, 13 Jbeta. TCRdb itself ran the immunoSEQ multiplex PCR reads through MiXCR, one entry per CDR3 protein. The table includes under 200,000 distinct CDR3 sequences, around 94% detected once. The data belong to a study of CD8 T cells in Susac syndrome. Sequencing of TCR beta drew on CD8+ and CD4+ T cells from blood. Healthy donors matched for age and sex were used as controls. Isolation of CD8+ and CD4+ T cells was performed negatively, whereas enrichment of TEMRA cells was done by FACS. The CDR3 contains 16 residues. Germline V gives CDR1 LGHNA, CDR2 YSLEER. Trimming left V 0 bases short and J 2 bases short, with 14 bases between.

Sequencing was carried out using CD4+ T cells from PBMCs. V is TRBV4-3 and J is TRBJ2-7; D is unclear. The sequence was collected from a human donor in good health. The CDR3 coding sequence is TGCGCCAGCAGCCAAGAGGCGGACCGCGCCACCTACGAGCAGTACTTC. It specifies CASSQEADRATYEQYF.